Listed here are 3 T cell receptor beta chains from one sample, sequenced in a study of CD8 T cells in Susac syndrome. RNA totalling about 0.5 to 1 ug underwent reverse transcription with random hexamers. TCRdb re-analysed the immunoSEQ multiplex PCR reads in MiXCR, keeping a single row per CDR3 protein. Counted here are about 200,000 distinct CDR3 sequences, around 95% occurring once; the ten biggest clones make up 0.08% to 0.11%. The sample comprised CD4+ T cells from PBMCs. The receptors come from a human donor in good health.

The chain couples TRBV4-2 to TRBJ2-2, with TRBD1 identical over 10 bases. V shed 4 bases, J shed 4 bases, and the junction held 6 bases outside the gene matches. CDR3 length: 16 residues. Germline CDR1 LGHNA, CDR2 YNFKEQ. CDR3 sequence: CASSLRQGAGTGELFF. CDR3 nucleotides: TGTGCCAGCAGCCTACGACAGGGGGCGGGCACCGGGGAGCTGTTTTTT.

The rearrangement links TRBV7-2 to TRBJ1-1, with D unresolved. The germline CDR1 and CDR2 sequences are SGHTA and FQGNSA. The CDR3 has 13 residues. With 0 bases removed from V and 11 bases from J, the gap between germline ends came to 13 bases. The CDR3 sequence is CASSLATASTAFF. The CDR3 DNA sequence: TGTGCCAGCAGCTTAGCCACAGCATCTACGGCTTTCTTT.

The chain joins TRBV9 to TRBJ1-5, with D hard to call. CDR1 is SGDLS and CDR2 is YYNGEE in the germline V gene. With 4 bases removed from V and 2 bases from J, the gap between germline ends came to 13 bases. This CDR3 contains 15 residues. The CDR3 region has the DNA TGTGCCAGCAGCATGACGGTGGATGGCAATCAGCCCCAGCATTTT. It encodes CASSMTVDGNQPQHF.